The source of this T cell receptor beta chain is a study of cytomegalovirus exposure and HLA in healthy donors. Study results and caveats: A list of about 160 TCR beta chains associated with cytomegalovirus was given. Indistinguishable V segments such as TRBV6-2 and TRBV6-3 were excluded. By a later analysis, the bulk of CMV-associated TCR beta chains appeared HLA-restricted.

This clone was observed once. The antigen remains undetermined. Use of 60 Vbeta and 13 Jbeta primers characterized the PCR. Profiling relied on immunoSEQ multiplex PCR, and the TCRdb table lists in-frame clones only, not all of them. The sample shows more than 100,000 clones, around four fifths of them seen only once. The CDR3 totals 12 residues. V was pared by 3 bases and J by 6 bases, with 8 bases between. Germline CDR1 and CDR2: LNHDA and SQIVND (reference sequence). The receptor was derived from a woman aged 40 to 50 in good health and CMV-seronegative. The sequenced sample was PBMCs. The chain recombines TRBV19 with TRBJ1-1; D is unclear. CDR3 region: CASSMSLAEAFF. The CDR3 nucleotides are TGTGCCAGTAGTATGAGCTTGGCTGAAGCTTTCTTT.